This T cell receptor (beta chain) was sequenced in a study of blood T cell repertoires in COVID-19. Study overall: Researchers got acute and convalescent COVID-19 samples from the United States, Italy and Spain.

Germline lookup yields CDR1 SGHTA and CDR2 FQGNSA. Trimming took 3 bases from V and 3 from J; bases not matched to a gene: 8. The CDR3 extends over 17 amino acids. Assay used: immunoSEQ multiplex PCR; TCRdb lists only in-frame clones, some missing. Of around 97,000 clones listed, about 91% are singletons. The receptor was derived from a human donor in a cohort sampled during active COVID-19. The rearrangement joins TRBV7-2 to TRBJ1-1; 12 nucleotides agree with TRBD1. Sequencing was done on a sample of peripheral blood. CDR3 DNA: TGTGCCAGCAGCTTCGTCCCGGGACAGGGGGCCTACACTGAAGCTTTCTTT. Encoded protein: CASSFVPGQGAYTEAFF.